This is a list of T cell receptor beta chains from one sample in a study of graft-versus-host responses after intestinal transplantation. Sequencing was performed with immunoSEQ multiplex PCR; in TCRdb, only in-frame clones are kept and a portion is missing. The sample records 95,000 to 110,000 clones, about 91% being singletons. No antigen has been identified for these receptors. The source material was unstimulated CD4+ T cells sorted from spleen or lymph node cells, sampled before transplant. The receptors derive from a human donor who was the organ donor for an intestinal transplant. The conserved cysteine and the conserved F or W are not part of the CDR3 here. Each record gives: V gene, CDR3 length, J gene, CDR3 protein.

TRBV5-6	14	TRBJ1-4	ASSLSRAVEREKLF
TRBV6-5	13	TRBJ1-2	ASSYTGTGGYGYT
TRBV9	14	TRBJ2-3	ASSVVPGGGTDTQY
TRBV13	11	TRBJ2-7	ASSRTGGREQY
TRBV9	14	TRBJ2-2	ASSVVAGGGTGELF
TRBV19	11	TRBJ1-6	ASSEGLNSPLH
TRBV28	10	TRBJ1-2	ASRLQSYGYT
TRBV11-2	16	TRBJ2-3	ASSLTSGRPRSTDTQY
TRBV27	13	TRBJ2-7	ASSPLGESSYEQY
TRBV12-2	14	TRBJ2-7	ASRLDSGGDAYEQY
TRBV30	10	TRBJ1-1	ARDTSLGKAF
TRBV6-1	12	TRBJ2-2	ASSWIANTGELF
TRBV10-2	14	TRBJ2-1	ASSEELAGLYNEQF